This T cell receptor (beta chain) was identified in a study of CD8 T cells in Susac syndrome (dated by TCRdb to between 2018 and 2021). For the wider study: Among the Susac syndrome patients who were sequenced, clinically active disease was present in about 6 and clinical remission was observed in fewer than ten. At blood withdrawal, Susac syndrome patients were either therapy-naive, taking corticosteroids (in some cases with IVIg as well), or taking IVIg alone. Whether CD8+ T cell activation and differentiation in Susac syndrome was antigen driven was tested using repertoire sequencing. The research as a whole found: The number of individuals in the TCR sequencing and HLA analysis was acknowledged as relatively small. In the CD4+ T cell repertoire of Susac syndrome patients, clonal expansion was not detected.

RNA was extracted with the RNeasy kit and roughly 0.45 to 1 ug was reverse transcribed using random hexamers. TCR beta CDR3 regions were amplified with the immunoSEQ multiplex PCR assay covering 54 Vbeta and 13 Jbeta segments. To correct PCR amplification bias, a synthetic template baseline was used for both primer optimization and computational correction. On the authors' methods: Only productive sequences were kept, with reads annotated to V, D and J genes according to IMGT and analyzed in immunoSEQ Analyzer. Clonality was computed as one minus Shannon entropy normalized by log2 of the number of productive unique sequences. For each patient and control, public and private clones were evaluated within the 100 most prevalent clones. Clones were defined as Susac-specific if absent from the healthy and MS cohorts, from approximately 1,100 published viral clones and from other ImmuneACCESS disease sequences. The raw public reads went through TCRdb reprocessing: fastp at Q25, MiXCR clone calling, in-frame beta chains kept. One record per CDR3 amino acid sequence lists the most common genes and DNA. The V and J calls reflect TCRdb's pipeline rather than the authors' work. This sample holds 210,000 or so distinct CDR3 sequences; approximately 94% were observed only once. Jointly, the top ten make up 0.15% to 0.2% of the sample.

Peripheral blood CD8+ and CD4+ T cells from healthy donors, Susac syndrome patients and multiple sclerosis patients were profiled using high-throughput TCR beta sequencing. The Susac syndrome patients fulfilled recently defined diagnostic criteria for definite or probable disease. Bulk CD8+ and CD4+ T cells were purified magnetically by negative isolation, whereas CD8+ TEMRA cells were enriched by FACS. Blood was collected in EDTA tubes and processed within 24 hours, with PBMCs isolated through density gradient centrifugation. PBMCs intended for TCR sequencing were frozen in liquid nitrogen and were later thawed in a 37 degrees C water bath. Purity of sorted or isolated CD4+, CD8+ and CD8+ TEMRA cells was at least 90%. This clonotype was picked up one time. Which antigen it targets is not known. One base away there is no much larger clone; base qualities are not given. One read alone provides weak support.

From its cysteine to its phenylalanine, the CDR3 spans 13 amino acids. Only the CDR3 portion is preserved as DNA: 39 bases, with reading frame beginning at the first base. V loses 10 bases at its end and J loses 2 bases; junction bases beyond the gene matches: 4. The germline V gene specifies SNHLY as CDR1 and FYNNEI as CDR2. Sequenced: CD4+ T cells from PBMCs. This sequence originates from a human donor with Susac syndrome. In this chain, TRBV2 is recombined with TRBJ1-3, with TRBD1 matching 8 junction bases. The CDR3 sequence is CAIPTGAGNTIYF. The sequenced DNA is TGTGCCATCCCGACAGGGGCTGGAAACACCATATATTTT.